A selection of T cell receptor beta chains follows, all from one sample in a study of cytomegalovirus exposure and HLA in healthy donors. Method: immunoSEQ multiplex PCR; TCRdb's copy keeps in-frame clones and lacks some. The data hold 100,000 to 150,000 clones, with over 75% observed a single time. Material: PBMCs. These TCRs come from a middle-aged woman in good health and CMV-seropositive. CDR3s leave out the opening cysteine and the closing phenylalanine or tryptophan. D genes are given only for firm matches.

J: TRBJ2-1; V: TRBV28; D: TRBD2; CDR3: ASSNPGLAGENEQF
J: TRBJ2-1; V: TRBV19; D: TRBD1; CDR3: ASSSRATGRPYNEQF
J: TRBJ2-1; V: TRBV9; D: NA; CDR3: ASSPPVGAYNEQF
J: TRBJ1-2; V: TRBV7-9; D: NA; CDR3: ASSTGTFPYGYT
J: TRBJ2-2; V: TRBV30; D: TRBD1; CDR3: AGPGQGASGELF
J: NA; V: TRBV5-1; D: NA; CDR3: ASSLGGGREQY
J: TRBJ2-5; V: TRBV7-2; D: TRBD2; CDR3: ASSLAPSGTKETQY
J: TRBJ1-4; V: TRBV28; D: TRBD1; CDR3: ASSGDRGQANEKLF
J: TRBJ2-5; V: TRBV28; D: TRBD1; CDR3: ASRSTGTGLETQY
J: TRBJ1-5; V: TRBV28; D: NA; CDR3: ASTLPEGQPQH
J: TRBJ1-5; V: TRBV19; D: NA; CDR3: ASRDNNQPQH
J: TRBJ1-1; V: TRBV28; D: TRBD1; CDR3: ASSFGTGNTEAF
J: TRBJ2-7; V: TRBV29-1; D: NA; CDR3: SALMRDSGATYEQY
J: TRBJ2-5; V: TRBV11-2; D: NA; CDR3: ASSNREGILAAD
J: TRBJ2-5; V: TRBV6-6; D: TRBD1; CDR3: ASSYSFRGRQETQY
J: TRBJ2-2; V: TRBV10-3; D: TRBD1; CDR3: AISESGQGNTGELF
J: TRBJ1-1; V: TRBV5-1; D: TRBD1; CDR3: ASSLGPGQGCEAF
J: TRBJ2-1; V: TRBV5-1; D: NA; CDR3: ASSAGSYNEQF
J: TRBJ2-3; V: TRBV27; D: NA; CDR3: ASSLRGSVPADTQY
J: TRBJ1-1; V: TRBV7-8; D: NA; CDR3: ASSFRAIPGDRNTEAF
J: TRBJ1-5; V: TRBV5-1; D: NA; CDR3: ASSLATGNQPQH
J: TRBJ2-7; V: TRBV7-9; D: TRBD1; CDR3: ASRGTANSYEQY
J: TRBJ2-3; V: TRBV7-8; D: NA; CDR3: ASSLAGGSSTDTQY
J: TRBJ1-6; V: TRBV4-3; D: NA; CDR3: ASSQDHSYNSPLH
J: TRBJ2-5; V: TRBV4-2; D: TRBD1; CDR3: ASSRTGTEETQY
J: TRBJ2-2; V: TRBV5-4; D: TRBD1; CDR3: ASSPGTGVTGELF
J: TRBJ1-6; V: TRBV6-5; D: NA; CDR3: ASSYGGQPNSPLH
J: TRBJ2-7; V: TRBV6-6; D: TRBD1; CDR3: ASRGTGLSYEQY
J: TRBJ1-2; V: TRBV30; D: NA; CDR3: AWSGTEAYGYT
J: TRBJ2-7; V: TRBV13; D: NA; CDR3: ASSLLAYEQY
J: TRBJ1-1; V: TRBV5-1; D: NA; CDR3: ASSLPGGTEAF
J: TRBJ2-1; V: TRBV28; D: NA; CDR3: ASSLSRNEQF
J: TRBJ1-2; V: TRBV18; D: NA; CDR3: ASSPVLRTNYGYT
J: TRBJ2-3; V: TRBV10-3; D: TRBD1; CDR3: AISDRDRDTDTQY
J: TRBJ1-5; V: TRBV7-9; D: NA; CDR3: ASSLTQGNQPQH
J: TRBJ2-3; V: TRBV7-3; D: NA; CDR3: ASSFAAFTDTQY
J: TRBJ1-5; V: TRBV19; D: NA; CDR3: ASSQQGNQPQH
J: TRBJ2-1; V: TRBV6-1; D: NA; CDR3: ASSESSRENEQF
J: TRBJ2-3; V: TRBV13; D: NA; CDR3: ASSLLVGFNTQY
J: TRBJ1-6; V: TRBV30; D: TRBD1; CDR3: ALTGQGNNSPLH
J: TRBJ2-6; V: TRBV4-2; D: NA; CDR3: ASSHDTSSGSGANVLT
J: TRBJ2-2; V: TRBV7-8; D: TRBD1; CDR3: ASGLGGRAVVGELF
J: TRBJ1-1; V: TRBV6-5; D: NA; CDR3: ASSRVANTEAF
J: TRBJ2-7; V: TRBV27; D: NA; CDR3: ASSSADRTYEQY
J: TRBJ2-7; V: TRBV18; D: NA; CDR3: ASSLIPDTPYEQY
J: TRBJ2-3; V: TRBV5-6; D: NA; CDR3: ASSLIGLATDTQY
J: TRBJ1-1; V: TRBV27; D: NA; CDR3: ASSLFRNTEAF
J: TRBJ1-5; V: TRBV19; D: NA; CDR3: ASSIRPVASNQPQH
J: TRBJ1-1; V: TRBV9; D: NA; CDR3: ASSRIGGDTEAF
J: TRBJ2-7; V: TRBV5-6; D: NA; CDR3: ASSFERYSSSYEQY
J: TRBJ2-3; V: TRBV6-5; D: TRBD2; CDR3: ASSSGGEIKQY
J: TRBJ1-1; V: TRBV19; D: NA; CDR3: ASSMLGNTEAF
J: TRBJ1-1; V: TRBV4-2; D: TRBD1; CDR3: ASSQNRGHTEAF
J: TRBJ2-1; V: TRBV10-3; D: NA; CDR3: AISETGTTL
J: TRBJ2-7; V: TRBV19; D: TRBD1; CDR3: ASSAGTGGLYEQY
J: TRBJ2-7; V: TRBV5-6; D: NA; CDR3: ASSSLTWTYEQY
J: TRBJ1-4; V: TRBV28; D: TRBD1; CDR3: ASSWTGGREKLF